These T cell receptor beta chains were read from a single sample in a study of T cells in Graves' hyperthyroidism and ophthalmopathy. TCRdb re-called the multiplex PCR reads with MiXCR, one entry per CDR3 protein. There are 600,000 to 650,000 distinct CDR3 sequences in the sample; around 15% occur only once, and over 3.5% lies in the top ten. The sample comprised blood. These receptors all stem from a woman aged 25-40 years with Graves' hyperthyroidism. Both conserved end residues are part of each CDR3. A D gene is named only where the DNA matches it firmly. A clone size is listed for some rows: how often the clone was seen (once, few, many), or a class if it is expanded.

size	J	D	V	CDR3	DNA
NA	TRBJ1-4	TRBD1	TRBV5-1	CASSRGGQNNEKLFF	TGCGCCAGCAGCCGCGGGGGACAGAATAATGAAAAACTGTTTTTT
NA	TRBJ1-5	NA	TRBV11-2	CASSPLGGPAQPQHF	TGTGCCAGCAGCCCCCTAGGGGGGCCGGCTCAGCCCCAGCATTTT
NA	TRBJ2-7	TRBD2	TRBV12-5	CASGLGGKGEQYF	TGTGCTAGTGGATTGGGGGGGAAAGGCGAGCAGTACTTC
many	TRBJ1-2	NA	TRBV11-2	CASNSRGTLRKLSRYTF	TGTGCCAGCAATTCCCGAGGAACCCTGAGGAAGCTATCTCGCTACACCTTC
few	TRBJ2-7	NA	TRBV19	CASSSGTPPYEQYF	TGTGCCAGTAGTTCGGGGACCCCACCCTACGAGCAGTACTTC
many	TRBJ2-7	NA	TRBV3-1	CATPYRQYF	TGTGCCACCCCTTACCGGCAGTACTTC
many	TRBJ2-7	NA	TRBV6-1	CASSSLDRSYEQYF	TGTGCCAGCAGTTCTCTCGACCGATCCTACGAGCAGTACTTC
many	TRBJ2-1	NA	TRBV28	CASSLLGADEQFF	TGTGCCAGCAGTTTACTCGGGGCCGATGAGCAGTTCTTC
many	TRBJ2-7	NA	TRBV6-1	CATHRGSYEQYF	TGTGCCACCCACCGAGGATCCTACGAGCAGTACTTC
many	TRBJ1-5	NA	TRBV28	CASSLTPSNQPQHF	TGTGCCAGCAGTTTAACCCCTAGCAATCAGCCCCAGCATTTT
few	TRBJ1-2	TRBD1	TRBV6-1	CASMPDRVVGGYTF	TGTGCCAGCATGCCCGACAGGGTTGTAGGTGGCTACACCTTC
many	TRBJ2-5	NA	TRBV27	CASSSRRKETQYF	TGTGCCAGCAGTAGTCGACGTAAAGAGACCCAGTACTTC
many	TRBJ1-1	NA	TRBV28	CATQYLNTEAFF	TGTGCCACCCAGTATTTGAACACTGAAGCTTTCTTT
NA	TRBJ2-2	TRBD1	TRBV12-3/TRBV12-4	CASSFSPGTGVIGELFF	TGTGCCAGCAGTTTTAGCCCCGGGACAGGGGTAATCGGGGAGCTGTTTTTT
NA	TRBJ2-7	TRBD2	TRBV25-1	CASSGELAGRVSYEQYF	TGTGCCAGCAGTGGGGAACTAGCGGGTCGGGTCTCCTACGAGCAGTACTTC
few	TRBJ2-3	TRBD1	TRBV20-1	CSAWDSGRTDTQYF	TGCAGTGCTTGGGACAGTGGACGGACAGATACGCAGTATTTT
many	TRBJ2-2	NA	TRBV27	CASSIRGTGELFF	TGTGCCAGCAGCATACGGGGCACCGGGGAGCTGTTTTTT
many	TRBJ2-7	NA	TRBV6-1	CASSEAQGRSYEQYF	TGTGCCAGCAGTGAAGCACAAGGACGGAGCTACGAGCAGTACTTC
many	TRBJ1-1	NA	TRBV2	CASKTDNTEAFF	TGTGCCAGCAAGACAGACAACACTGAAGCTTTCTTT
few	TRBJ1-2	NA	TRBV7-2	CASSSDGSPYGYTF	TGTGCCAGCAGCTCCGACGGGTCTCCCTATGGCTACACCTTC
NA	TRBJ2-3	NA	TRBV29-1	CSVESGEITDTQYF	TGCAGCGTTGAATCGGGGGAGATCACAGATACGCAGTATTTT
NA	TRBJ2-7	TRBD1	TRBV6-1	CASTLEGTGLYEQYF	TGTGCCAGCACCTTAGAGGGGACAGGACTCTACGAGCAGTACTTC
NA	TRBJ2-2	TRBD2	TRBV6-1	CASREGGPNTGELFF	TGTGCCAGCAGGGAGGGAGGGCCGAACACCGGGGAGCTGTTTTTT
many	TRBJ1-3	NA	TRBV12-3/TRBV12-4	CASSASGGNTIYF	TGTGCCAGCAGTGCCTCGGGGGGAAACACCATATATTTT
few	TRBJ1-2	NA	TRBV28	CASSLVGGIAYGYTF	TGTGCCAGCAGTTTAGTAGGGGGGATAGCCTATGGCTACACCTTC
few	TRBJ2-7	TRBD2	TRBV7-2	CASSLYVSGVKHYEQYF	TGTGCCAGCAGCTTATACGTTAGCGGGGTAAAGCACTACGAGCAGTACTTC
many	TRBJ1-6	NA	TRBV7-3	CASSINSYNSPLHF	TGTGCCAGCAGCATTAACTCCTATAATTCACCCCTCCACTTT
NA	TRBJ2-7	NA	TRBV2	CASLQGTTYEQYF	TGTGCCAGCTTACAGGGAACAACCTACGAGCAGTACTTC
many	TRBJ1-1	NA	TRBV20-1	CSARVEVATEAFF	TGCAGTGCTAGAGTCGAGGTCGCCACTGAAGCTTTCTTT
NA	TRBJ2-7	TRBD1	TRBV24-1	CATSDFTGTGYEQYF	TGTGCCACCAGTGATTTCACCGGGACAGGGTACGAGCAGTACTTC
many	TRBJ2-2	NA	TRBV12-3/TRBV12-4	CASSGPAANTGELFF	TGTGCCAGCAGCGGACCGGCCGCGAACACCGGGGAGCTGTTTTTT